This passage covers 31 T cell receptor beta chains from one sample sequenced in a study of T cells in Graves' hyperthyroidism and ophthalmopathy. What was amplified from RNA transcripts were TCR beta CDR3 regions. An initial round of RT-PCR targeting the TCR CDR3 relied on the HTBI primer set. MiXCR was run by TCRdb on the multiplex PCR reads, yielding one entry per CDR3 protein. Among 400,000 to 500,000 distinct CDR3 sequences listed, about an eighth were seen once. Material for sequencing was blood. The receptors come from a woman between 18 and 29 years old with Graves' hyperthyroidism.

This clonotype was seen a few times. The CDR3 DNA reads as TGCGCCAGCAGCTCCTCGGGGGGGGACTATGGCTACACCTTC. It encodes CASSSSGGDYGYTF. The chain recombines TRBV5-1 with TRBJ1-2, with D maybe TRBD1 (5 bases). V gave up 3 bases and J gave up 3 bases, with 12 bases separating them. Germline V gene sequence: CDR1 SGHRS, CDR2 YFSETQ. The CDR3 is 14 amino acids.

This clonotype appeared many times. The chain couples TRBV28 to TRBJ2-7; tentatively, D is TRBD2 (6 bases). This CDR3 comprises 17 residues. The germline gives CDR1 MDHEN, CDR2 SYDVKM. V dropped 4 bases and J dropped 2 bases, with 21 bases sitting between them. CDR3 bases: TGTGCCAGCAGTTCCCTCGGAGGGGCGGGACCACCCTACGAGCAGTACTTC. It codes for CASSSLGGAGPPYEQYF.

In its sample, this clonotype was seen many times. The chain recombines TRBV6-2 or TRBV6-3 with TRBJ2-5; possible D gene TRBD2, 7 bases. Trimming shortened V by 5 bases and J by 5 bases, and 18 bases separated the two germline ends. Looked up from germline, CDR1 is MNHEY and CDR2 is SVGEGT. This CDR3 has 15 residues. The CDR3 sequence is CASSPLAGAQETQYF. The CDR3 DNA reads TGTGCCAGCAGTCCCCTGGCGGGGGCGCAGGAGACCCAGTACTTC.

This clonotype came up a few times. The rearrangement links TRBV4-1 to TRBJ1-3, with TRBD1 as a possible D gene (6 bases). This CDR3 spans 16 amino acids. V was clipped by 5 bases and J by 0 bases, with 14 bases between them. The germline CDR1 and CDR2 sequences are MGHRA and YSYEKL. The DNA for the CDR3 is TGCGCCAGCAGCGCCGGGGGGCCCCGCTCTGGAAACACCATATATTTT. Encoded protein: CASSAGGPRSGNTIYF.

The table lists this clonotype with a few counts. The CDR3 nucleotides are TGTGCCAGTAGTTGGACAACAGGGAACACTGAAGCTTTCTTT. It translates to CASSWTTGNTEAFF. The genes are TRBV19 and TRBJ1-1; TRBD1 might be the D (5 bases). V gave up 5 bases and J gave up 1 base, with 11 bases separating them. The CDR3 contains 14 residues. Germline loops: CDR1 LNHDA, CDR2 SQIVND (reference sequence).

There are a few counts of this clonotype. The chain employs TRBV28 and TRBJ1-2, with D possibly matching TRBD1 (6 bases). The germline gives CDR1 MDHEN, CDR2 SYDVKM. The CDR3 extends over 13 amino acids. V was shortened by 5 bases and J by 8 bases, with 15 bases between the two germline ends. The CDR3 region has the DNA TGTGCCAGCAGTCTTACAGGGCCACGGGGCTACACCTTC. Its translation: CASSLTGPRGYTF.

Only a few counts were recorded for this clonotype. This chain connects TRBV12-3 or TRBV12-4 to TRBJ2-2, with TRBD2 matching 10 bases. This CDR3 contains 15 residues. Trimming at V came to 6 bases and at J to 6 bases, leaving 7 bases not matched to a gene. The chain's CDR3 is CASSIAGGDPGELFF. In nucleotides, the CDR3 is TGTGCCAGCAGCATAGCGGGAGGAGACCCCGGGGAGCTGTTTTTT.

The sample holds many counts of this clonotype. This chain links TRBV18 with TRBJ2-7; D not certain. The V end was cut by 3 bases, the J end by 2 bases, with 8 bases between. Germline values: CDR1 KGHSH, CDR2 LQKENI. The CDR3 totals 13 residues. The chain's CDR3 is CASSPPGTYEQYF. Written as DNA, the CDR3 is TGTGCCAGCTCACCCCCGGGTACCTACGAGCAGTACTTC.

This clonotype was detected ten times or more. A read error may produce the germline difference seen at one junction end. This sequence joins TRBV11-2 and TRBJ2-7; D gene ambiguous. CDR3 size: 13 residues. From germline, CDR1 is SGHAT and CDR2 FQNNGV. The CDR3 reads CASSSDGTYGQYF. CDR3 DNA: TGTGCCAGCAGCTCTGACGGTACCTACGGGCAGTACTTC.

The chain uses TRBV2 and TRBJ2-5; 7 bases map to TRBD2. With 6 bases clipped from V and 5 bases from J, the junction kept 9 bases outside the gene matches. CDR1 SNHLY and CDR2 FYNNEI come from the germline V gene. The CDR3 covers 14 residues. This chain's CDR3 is CASSAGGNGETQYF. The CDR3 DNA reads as TGTGCCAGCAGCGCCGGGGGGAACGGGGAGACCCAGTACTTC.

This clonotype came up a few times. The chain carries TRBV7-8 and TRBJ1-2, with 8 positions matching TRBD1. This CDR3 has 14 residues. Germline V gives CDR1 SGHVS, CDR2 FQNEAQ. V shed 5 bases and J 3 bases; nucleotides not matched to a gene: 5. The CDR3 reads CASSPRQGYYGYTF. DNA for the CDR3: TGTGCCAGCAGCCCGAGACAGGGGTACTATGGCTACACCTTC.

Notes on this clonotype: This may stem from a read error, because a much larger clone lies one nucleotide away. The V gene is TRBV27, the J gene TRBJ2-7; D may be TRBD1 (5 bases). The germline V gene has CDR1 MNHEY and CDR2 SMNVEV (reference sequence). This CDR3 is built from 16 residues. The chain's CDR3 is CASSPNWGRLAHERYF. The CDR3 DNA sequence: TGTGCCAGCAGTCCAAATTGGGGCAGGTTGGCCCACGAGCGGTACTTC.

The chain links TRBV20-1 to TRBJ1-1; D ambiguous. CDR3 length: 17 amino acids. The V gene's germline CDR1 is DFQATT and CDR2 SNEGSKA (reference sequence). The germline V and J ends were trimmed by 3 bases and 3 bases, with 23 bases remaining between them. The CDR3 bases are TGCAGTGCTAGGGTTGGAAGGTTCCCCTTCGGGGACACTGAAGCTTTCTTT. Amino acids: CSARVGRFPFGDTEAFF.

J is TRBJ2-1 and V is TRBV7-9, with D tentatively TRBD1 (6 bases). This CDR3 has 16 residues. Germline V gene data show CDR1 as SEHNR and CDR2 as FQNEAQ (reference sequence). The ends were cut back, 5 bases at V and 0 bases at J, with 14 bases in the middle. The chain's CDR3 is CASSGWTESSYNEQFF. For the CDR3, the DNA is TGTGCCAGCAGCGGCTGGACAGAGAGCTCCTACAATGAGCAGTTCTTC.

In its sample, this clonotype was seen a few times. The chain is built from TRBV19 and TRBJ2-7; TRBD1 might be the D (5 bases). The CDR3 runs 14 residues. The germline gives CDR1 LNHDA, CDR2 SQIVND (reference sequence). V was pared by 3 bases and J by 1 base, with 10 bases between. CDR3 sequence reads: CASSIAGYSYEQYF. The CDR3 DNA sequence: TGTGCCAGTAGTATCGCAGGGTATTCCTACGAGCAGTACTTC.

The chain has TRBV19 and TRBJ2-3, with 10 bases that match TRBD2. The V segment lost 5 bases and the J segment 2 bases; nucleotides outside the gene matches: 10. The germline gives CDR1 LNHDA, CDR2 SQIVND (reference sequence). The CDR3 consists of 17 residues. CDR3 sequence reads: CASSPTSSGSYTDTQYF. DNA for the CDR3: TGTGCCAGTAGTCCAACTTCTAGCGGGAGCTACACAGATACGCAGTATTTT. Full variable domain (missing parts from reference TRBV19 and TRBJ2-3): DGGITQSPKYLFRKEGQNVTLSCEQNLNHDAMYWYRQDPGQGLRLIYYSQIVNDFQKGDIAEGYSVSREKKESFPLTVTSAQKNPTAFYLCASSPTSSGSYTDTQYFGPGTRLTVL.

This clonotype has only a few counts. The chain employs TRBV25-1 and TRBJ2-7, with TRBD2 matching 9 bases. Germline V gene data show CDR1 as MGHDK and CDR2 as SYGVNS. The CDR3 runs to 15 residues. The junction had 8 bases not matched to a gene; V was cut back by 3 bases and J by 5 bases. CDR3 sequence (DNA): TGTGCCAGCAGTGACCCAGTAGCGGGAGAGAACGAGCAGTACTTC. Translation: CASSDPVAGENEQYF.

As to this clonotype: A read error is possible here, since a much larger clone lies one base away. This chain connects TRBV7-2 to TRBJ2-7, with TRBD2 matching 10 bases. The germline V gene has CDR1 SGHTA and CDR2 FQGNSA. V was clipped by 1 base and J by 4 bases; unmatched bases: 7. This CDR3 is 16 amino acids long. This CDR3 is CASSLELASGSYEQYF. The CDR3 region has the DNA TGTGCCAGCAGCTTAGAGTTGGCTAGCGGGAGTTACGAGCAGTACTTC.

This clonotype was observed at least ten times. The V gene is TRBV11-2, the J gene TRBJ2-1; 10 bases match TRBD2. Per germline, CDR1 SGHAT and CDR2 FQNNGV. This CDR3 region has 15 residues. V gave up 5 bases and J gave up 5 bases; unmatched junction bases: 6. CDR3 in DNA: TGTGCCAGCAGCAACCTAGCGGGAGAAAACAATGAGCAGTTCTTC. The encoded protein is CASSNLAGENNEQFF.

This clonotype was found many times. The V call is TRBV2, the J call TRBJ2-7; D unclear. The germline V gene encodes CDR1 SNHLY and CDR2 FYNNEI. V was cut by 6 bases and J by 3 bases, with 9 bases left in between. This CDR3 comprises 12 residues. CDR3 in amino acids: CASSQNHYEQYF. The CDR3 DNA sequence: TGTGCCAGCAGCCAAAACCACTACGAGCAGTACTTC.

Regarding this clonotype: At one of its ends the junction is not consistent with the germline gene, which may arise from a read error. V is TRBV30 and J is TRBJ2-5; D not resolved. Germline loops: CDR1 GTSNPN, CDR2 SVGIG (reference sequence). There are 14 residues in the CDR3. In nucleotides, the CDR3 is TGTGCCTGGAGTGGGACCAGCGTTCAAGAGACCCAGTGCTTC. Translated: CAWSGTSVQETQCF.

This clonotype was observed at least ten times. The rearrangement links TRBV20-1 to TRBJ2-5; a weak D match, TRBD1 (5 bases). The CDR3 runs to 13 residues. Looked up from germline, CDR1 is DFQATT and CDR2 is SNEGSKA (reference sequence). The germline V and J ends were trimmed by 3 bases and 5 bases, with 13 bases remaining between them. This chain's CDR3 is CSARVRGSETQYF. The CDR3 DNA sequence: TGCAGTGCTAGGGTTAGGGGTTCGGAGACCCAGTACTTC.

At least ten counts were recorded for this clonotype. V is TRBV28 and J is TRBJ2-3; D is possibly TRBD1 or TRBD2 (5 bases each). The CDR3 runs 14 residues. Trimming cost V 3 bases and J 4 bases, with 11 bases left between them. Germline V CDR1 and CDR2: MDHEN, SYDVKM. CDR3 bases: TGTGCCAGCAGTTTTCCGGTGGGGGCAGATACGCAGTATTTT. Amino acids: CASSFPVGADTQYF.

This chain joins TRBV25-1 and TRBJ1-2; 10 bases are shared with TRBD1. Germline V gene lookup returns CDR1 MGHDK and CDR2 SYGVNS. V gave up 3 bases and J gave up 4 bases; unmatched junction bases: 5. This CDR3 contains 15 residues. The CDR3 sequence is CASSDPTGGGYGYTF. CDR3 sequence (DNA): TGTGCCAGCAGTGACCCGACAGGGGGCGGCTATGGCTACACCTTC.

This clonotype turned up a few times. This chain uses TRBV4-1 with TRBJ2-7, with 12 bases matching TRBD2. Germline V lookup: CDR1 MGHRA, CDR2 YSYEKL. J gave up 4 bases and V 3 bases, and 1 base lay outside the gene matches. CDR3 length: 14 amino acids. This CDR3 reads CASSQGTSGYEQYF. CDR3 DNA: TGCGCCAGCAGCCAGGGGACTAGCGGGTACGAGCAGTACTTC.

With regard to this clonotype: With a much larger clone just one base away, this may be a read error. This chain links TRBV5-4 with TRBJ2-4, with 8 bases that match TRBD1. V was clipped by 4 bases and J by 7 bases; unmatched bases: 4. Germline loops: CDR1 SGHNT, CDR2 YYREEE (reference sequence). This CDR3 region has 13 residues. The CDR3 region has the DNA TGTGCCAGCAGCCTGACAGGGGTTAACATTCAGTACTTC. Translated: CASSLTGVNIQYF.

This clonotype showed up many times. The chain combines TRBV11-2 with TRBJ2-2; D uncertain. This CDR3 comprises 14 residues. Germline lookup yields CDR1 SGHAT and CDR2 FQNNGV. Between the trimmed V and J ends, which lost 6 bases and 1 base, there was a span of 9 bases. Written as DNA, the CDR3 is TGTGCCAGCAGGAGTCTGTGGAACACCGGGGAGCTGTTTTTT. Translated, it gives CASRSLWNTGELFF.

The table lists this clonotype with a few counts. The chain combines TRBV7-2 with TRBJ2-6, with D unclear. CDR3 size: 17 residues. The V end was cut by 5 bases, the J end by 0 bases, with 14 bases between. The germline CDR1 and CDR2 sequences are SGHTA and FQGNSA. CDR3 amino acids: CASSPSGPRSGANVLTF. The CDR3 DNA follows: TGTGCCAGCAGCCCTAGTGGGCCCCGCTCTGGGGCCAACGTCCTGACTTTC.

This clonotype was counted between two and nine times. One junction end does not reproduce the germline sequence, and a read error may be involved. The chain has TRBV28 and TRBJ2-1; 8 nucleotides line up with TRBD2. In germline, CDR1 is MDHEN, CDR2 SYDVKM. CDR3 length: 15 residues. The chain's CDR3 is CASSLVAGSYNERFF. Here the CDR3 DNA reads TGTGCCAGCAGTTTAGTAGCGGGGAGCTACAATGAGCGGTTCTTC.

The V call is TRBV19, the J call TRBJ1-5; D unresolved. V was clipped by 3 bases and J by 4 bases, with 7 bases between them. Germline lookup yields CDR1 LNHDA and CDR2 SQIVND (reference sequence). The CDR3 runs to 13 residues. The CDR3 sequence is CASSIQSNQPQHF. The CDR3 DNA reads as TGTGCCAGTAGTATCCAATCGAATCAGCCCCAGCATTTT.

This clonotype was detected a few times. CDR3 sequence (DNA): TGCGCCAGCAGCCAAGATCCATCAGGGAGCTCCTACGAGCAGTACTTC. Encoded protein: CASSQDPSGSSYEQYF. V usage is TRBV4-3 and J usage is TRBJ2-7; D is possibly TRBD1 or TRBD2 (5 bases each). This CDR3 is built from 16 residues. CDR1 is LGHNA and CDR2 is YSLEER in the germline V gene. Trimming removed 0 bases from V and 0 bases from J, with 12 bases in between.